This T cell receptor (beta chain) was captured by sequencing in a study of beta chain features in type 1 diabetes. There are a few counts of this clone. Antigen specificity is unknown. The ends were cut back, 2 bases at V and 1 base at J, with 9 bases in the middle. The germline V gene has CDR1 SGHNT and CDR2 YENEEA. CDR3 length: 15 residues. Heparinised blood was drawn once per donor, averaging roughly 110 mL. Points from the study as a whole: Among patients with Type 1 diabetes, TCRB CDR3s were moderately but significantly shorter in every one of the four CD4+ subsets. Resolution of whether HLA type affects TCRB rearrangement was not achieved here.

All of the isolated RNA was reverse transcribed, so expressed TCRB transcripts were sequenced. Deep immunoSEQ sequencing covered naive, central memory and regulatory T cell samples. Profiling relied on immunoSEQ multiplex PCR, and the TCRdb table lists in-frame clones only, not all of them. The sample has around 160,000 clones, around 8.3% seen once. Sequenced: central memory CD4+ T cells from blood. The receptor was isolated from a young woman with type 1 diabetes. This rearrangement joins TRBV11-3 to TRBJ1-3; D perhaps matches TRBD1 (5 bases). CDR3 sequence reads: CASSLITGSGNTIYF. CDR3 in DNA: TGTGCCAGCAGCTTAATAACAGGTTCTGGAAACACCATATATTTT.